The sequence of this T cell receptor beta chain was determined in a study of blood T cells in healthy people across ages. Overall study findings and caveats: CMV status of donors was not determined, possibly confounding expanded clonotype changes.

PCR was performed a second time for roughly 7 to 11 cycles using a sample-barcoded 5' primer and a J-beta primer mix. Sequencing of every sample gave 3 million or more CDR3-containing paired-end reads. TCRdb re-called the 5' RACE reads through MiXCR, storing one row per CDR3 protein. Among 1.5 million to 1.8 million distinct CDR3 sequences listed, around 40% were seen once. Caucasian, healthy and from Russia, the donors were aged between about 6 and 90. Extraction of total RNA produced a minimum of 6 micrograms from each sample. Comment on this clonotype: The antigen remains unidentified. This could be a read error, since a much larger clone is one nucleotide away.

Per germline, CDR1 MNHNY and CDR2 SVGAGI (reference sequence). The V gene end was trimmed by 6 bases and the J gene end by 3 bases; junction bases not matched to a gene: 3. The CDR3 sequence is 13 residues long. The rearrangement links TRBV6-6 to TRBJ1-1, with 8 bases lining up with TRBD1. The specimen sequenced was blood. The sequence came from a woman younger than 30 in good health. The CDR3 coding sequence is TGTGCCAGCAGAACAGGGGGAGACACTGAAGCTTTCTTT. Translating gives CASRTGGDTEAFF.